This TCR beta chain was documented in a study of blood T cell repertoires in COVID-19. Study in general: Material from acute and convalescent COVID-19 was sourced from the United States, Italy and Spain.

The CDR3 is made up of 15 amino acids. CDR1 is LGHDT, CDR2 YNNKEL, per germline (reference sequence). With 1 base removed from V and 1 base from J, the gap between germline ends came to 8 bases. The repertoire was sequenced with immunoSEQ multiplex PCR; TCRdb's copy has only in-frame clones and lacks some. The data contain roughly 250,000 clones, under 90% of them singletons. Note on this clone: The same CDR3 is also encoded by other DNA sequences in this sample.

The sample comprised peripheral blood. The origin of this receptor is a human donor in a cohort sampled during active COVID-19. The chain joins TRBV3-1 (or the pseudogene TRBV3-2) to TRBJ1-5; tentatively, D is TRBD1 (5 bases). The CDR3 is CASSQGQGSNQPQHF. The CDR3 DNA is TGTGCCAGCAGCCAAGGGCAGGGAAGCAATCAGCCCCAGCATTTT.